This is a list of T cell receptor beta chains from one sample in a study of early T cells in non-severe SARS-CoV-2 infection. TCRdb re-analysed the 5' RACE reads in MiXCR, keeping a single row per CDR3 protein. The sample comprises over 30,000 distinct CDR3 sequences, approximately 4.6% of which are singletons, and approximately 8.5% rests with the top ten. The sequencing sample was made of whole blood. These receptors came from an adult who was a healthcare worker with PCR-confirmed SARS-CoV-2 infection or an uninfected control (not recorded which). Both conserved end residues are part of each CDR3. Some rows have no size entry. The others give once, few or many, or a class for an expanded clone.

V: TRBV7-2; size: many; CDR3: CASSLPDNEQFF
V: TRBV7-9; size: few; CDR3: CASSPGTGTSGNTIYF
V: TRBV3-1; size: .; CDR3: CASSQIGVEQYF
V: TRBV4-3; size: few; CDR3: CASSQGRGPSYEQYF
V: TRBV5-1; size: few; CDR3: CASSRSVSGVISYEQYF
V: TRBV14; size: .; CDR3: CVSSHSLTGANTGELFF
V: TRBV11-3; size: many; CDR3: CASSTGQKNTEAFF
V: TRBV12-3/TRBV12-4; size: many; CDR3: CASSSSGGTYNEQFF
V: TRBV6-6; size: many; CDR3: CASSSGQAGNTIYF
V: TRBV6-6; size: many; CDR3: CASSTPGTGREKLFF
V: TRBV28; size: many; CDR3: CASRTGTGGSGYTF
V: TRBV6-2/TRBV6-3; size: few; CDR3: CASTEDTFSGNTIYF
V: TRBV7-2; size: many; CDR3: CASIQARENEQFF
V: TRBV29-1; size: few; CDR3: CSVDRHHTEAFF
V: TRBV20-1; size: many; CDR3: CSADPGLTGETQYF
V: TRBV4-3; size: few; CDR3: CASSQTGTSTDTQYF
V: TRBV27; size: many; CDR3: CASSLWGPTNAGELFF
V: TRBV6-6; size: many; CDR3: CASSYANRGANEKLFF
V: TRBV4-3; size: many; CDR3: CASSQVVGDQPQHF
V: TRBV6-1; size: few; CDR3: CASSRTEAYEQYF